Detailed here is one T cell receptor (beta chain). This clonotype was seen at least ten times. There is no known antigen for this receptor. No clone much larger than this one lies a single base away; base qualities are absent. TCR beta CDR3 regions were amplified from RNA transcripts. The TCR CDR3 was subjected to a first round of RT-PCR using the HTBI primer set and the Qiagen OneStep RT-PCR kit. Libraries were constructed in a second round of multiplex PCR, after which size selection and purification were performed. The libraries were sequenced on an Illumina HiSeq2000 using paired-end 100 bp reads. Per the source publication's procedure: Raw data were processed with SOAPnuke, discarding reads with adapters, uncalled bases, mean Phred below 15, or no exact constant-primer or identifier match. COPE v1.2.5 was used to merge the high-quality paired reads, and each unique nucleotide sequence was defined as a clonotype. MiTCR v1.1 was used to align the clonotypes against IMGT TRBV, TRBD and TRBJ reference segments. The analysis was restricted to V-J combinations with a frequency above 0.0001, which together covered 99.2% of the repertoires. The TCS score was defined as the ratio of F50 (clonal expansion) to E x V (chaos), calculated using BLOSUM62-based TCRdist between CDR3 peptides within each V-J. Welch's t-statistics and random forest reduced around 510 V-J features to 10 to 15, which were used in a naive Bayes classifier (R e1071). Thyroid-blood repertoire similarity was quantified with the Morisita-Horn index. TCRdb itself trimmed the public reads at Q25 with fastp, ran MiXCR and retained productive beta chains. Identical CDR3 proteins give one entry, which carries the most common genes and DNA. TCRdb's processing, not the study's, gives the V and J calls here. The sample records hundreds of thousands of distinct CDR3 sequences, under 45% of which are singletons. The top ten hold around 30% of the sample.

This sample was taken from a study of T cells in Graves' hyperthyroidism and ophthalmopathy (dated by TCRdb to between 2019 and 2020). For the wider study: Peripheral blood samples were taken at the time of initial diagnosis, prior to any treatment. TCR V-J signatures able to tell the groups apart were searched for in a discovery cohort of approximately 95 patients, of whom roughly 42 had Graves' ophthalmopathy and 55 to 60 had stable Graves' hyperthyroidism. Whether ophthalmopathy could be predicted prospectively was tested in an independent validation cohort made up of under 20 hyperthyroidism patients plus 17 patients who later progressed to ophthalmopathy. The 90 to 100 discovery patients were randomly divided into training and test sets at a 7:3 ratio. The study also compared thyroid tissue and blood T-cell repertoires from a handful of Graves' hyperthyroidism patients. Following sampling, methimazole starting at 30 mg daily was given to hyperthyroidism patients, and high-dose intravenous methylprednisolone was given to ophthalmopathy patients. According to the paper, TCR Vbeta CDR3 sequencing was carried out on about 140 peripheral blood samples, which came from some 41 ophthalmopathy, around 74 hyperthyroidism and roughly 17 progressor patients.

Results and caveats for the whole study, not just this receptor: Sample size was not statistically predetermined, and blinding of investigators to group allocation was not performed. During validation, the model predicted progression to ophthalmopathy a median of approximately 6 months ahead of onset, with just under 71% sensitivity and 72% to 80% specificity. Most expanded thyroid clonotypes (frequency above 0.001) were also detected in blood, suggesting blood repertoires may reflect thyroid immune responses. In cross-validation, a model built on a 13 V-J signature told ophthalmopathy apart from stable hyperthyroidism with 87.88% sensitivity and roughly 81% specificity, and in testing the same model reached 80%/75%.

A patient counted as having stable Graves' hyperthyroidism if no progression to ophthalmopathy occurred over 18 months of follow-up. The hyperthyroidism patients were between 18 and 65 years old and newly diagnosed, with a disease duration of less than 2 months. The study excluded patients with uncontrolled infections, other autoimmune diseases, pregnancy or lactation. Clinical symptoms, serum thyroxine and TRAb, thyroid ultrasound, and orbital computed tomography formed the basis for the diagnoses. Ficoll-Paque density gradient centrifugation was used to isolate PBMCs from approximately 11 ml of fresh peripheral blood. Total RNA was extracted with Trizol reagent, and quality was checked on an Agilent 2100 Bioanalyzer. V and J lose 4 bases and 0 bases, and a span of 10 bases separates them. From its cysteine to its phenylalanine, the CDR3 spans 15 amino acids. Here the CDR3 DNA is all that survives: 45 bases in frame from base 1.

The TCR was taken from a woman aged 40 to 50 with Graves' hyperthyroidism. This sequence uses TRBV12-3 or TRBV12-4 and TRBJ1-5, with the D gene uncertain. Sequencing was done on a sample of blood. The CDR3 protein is CASSSWAYSNQPQHF. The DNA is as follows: TGTGCCAGCAGTTCCTGGGCGTATAGCAATCAGCCCCAGCATTTT.